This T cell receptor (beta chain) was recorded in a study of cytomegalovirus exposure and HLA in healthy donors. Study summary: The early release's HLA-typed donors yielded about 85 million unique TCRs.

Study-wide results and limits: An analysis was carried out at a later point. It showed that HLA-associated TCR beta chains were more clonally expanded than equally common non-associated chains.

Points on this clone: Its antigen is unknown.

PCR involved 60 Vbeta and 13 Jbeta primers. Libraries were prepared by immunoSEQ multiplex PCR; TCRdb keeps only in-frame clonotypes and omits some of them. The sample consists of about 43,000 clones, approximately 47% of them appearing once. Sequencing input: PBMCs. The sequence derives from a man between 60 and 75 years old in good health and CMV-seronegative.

The CDR3 region is CSVEVGTGFPNQPQHF. CDR3 DNA: TGCAGCGTTGAAGTGGGGACAGGCTTTCCTAATCAGCCCCAGCATTTT. V and J are TRBV29-1 and TRBJ1-5; 8 bases match TRBD1. The CDR3 covers 16 residues. V lost 1 base and J lost 4; bases outside the gene matches: 9. CDR1 and CDR2 from the germline V gene are SQVTM and ANQGSEA.